The sequence of this T cell receptor beta chain was determined in a study of cytomegalovirus exposure and HLA in healthy donors. The donors were healthy bone marrow donors. V trimming: 4 bases; J trimming: 4 bases; junction bases outside the gene matches: 7. Germline CDR1 reads SGHRS; CDR2 reads YFSETQ. This CDR3 contains 14 residues. PCR used 60 Vbeta primers and 13 Jbeta primers. Per the study methods: Later reanalysis found 80 million or so unique TCR beta chains, 9 million to 12 million of them shared. Assay: immunoSEQ multiplex PCR; the TCRdb copy retains only in-frame clones and omits some. V and J calls and clone size are copied from that table; D and trimming were computed from the DNA. The sample lists about 130,000 clones, roughly three quarters seen once, with 0.85% to 1.4% in the top ten. To note about this clone: Its antigen is not known.

Study-level results: Researchers catalogued about 150 TCR beta chains as cytomegalovirus-associated. Because they were indistinguishable, some V segments, including TRBV6-2 and TRBV6-3, were excluded.

The sequenced material came from PBMCs. The clonotype originates from a male donor in good health and CMV-seronegative. V usage is TRBV5-1 and J usage is TRBJ2-7; 8 bases are shared with TRBD1. The CDR3 is CASSIRGRSYEQYF. DNA of the CDR3: TGCGCCAGCAGCATCAGGGGGCGGTCGTACGAGCAGTACTTC.